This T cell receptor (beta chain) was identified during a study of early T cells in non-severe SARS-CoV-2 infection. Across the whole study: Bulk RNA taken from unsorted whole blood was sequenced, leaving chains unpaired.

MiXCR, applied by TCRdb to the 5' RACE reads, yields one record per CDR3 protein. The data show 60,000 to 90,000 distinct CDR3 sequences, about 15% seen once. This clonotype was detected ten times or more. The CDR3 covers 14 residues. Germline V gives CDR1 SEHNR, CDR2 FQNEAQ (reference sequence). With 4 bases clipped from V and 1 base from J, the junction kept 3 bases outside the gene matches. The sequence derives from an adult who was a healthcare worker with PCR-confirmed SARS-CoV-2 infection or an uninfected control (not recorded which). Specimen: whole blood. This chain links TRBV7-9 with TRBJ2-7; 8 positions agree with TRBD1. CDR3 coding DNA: TGTGCCAGCAGCTCAGGGACAGGTTCCTACGAGCAGTACTTC. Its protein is CASSSGTGSYEQYF.